Below are 27 T cell receptor beta chains sequenced from a single sample in a study of cytomegalovirus exposure and HLA in healthy donors. PCR primers comprised 60 Vbeta and 13 Jbeta primers. Only in-frame clones appear in the TCRdb table, and some are missing; sequencing was by immunoSEQ multiplex PCR. The sample consists of around 140,000 clones, approximately 80% of them appearing once. The source material was PBMCs. These receptors were collected from a female donor in good health and CMV-seronegative.

J is TRBJ2-3 and V is TRBV28; D possibly corresponds to TRBD2 (5 bases). Germline V gene data show CDR1 as MDHEN and CDR2 as SYDVKM. The CDR3 is 12 residues long. V gave up 4 bases and J gave up 3 bases, with 5 bases separating them. This chain's CDR3 is CASSSGTDTQYF. The CDR3 DNA sequence: TGTGCCAGCAGTTCGGGGACAGATACGCAGTATTTT.

The chain couples TRBV19 to TRBJ2-1; 13 nucleotides agree with TRBD2. This CDR3 spans 15 amino acids. V lost 5 bases and J lost 6; bases outside the gene matches: 4. Looked up from germline, CDR1 is LNHDA and CDR2 is SQIVND (reference sequence). The DNA for the CDR3 is TGTGCCAGTAGTTGGACTAGCGGGAGTCCCAATGAGCAGTTCTTC. Its translation: CASSWTSGSPNEQFF.

The chain couples TRBV6-4 to TRBJ2-5; D is unresolved. Germline values: CDR1 MRHNA, CDR2 SNTAGT. Trimming cost V 4 bases and J 3 bases, with 9 bases left between them. The CDR3 is made up of 13 amino acids. DNA for the CDR3: TGTGCCAGCAGTGCCCTCCCAGAAGAGACCCAGTACTTC. Translated, it gives CASSALPEETQYF.

The V call is TRBV5-1, the J call TRBJ2-1; 7 bases agree with TRBD2. The trim removed 3 bases at V and 2 bases at J, leaving 5 bases unmatched. CDR3 length: 15 amino acids. The germline gives CDR1 SGHRS, CDR2 YFSETQ. DNA of the CDR3: TGCGCCAGCAGCTGGGGAGGGGAGGCCTACAATGAGCAGTTCTTC. It specifies CASSWGGEAYNEQFF. Based on the CDR3 plus reference TRBV5-1 and TRBJ2-1, the full variable domain is KAGVTQTPRYLIKTRGQQVTLSCSPISGHRSVSWYQQTPGQGLQFLFEYFSETQRNKGNFPGRFSGRQFSNSRSEMNVSTLELGDSALYLCASSWGGEAYNEQFFGPGTRLTVL.

The rearrangement uses TRBV5-6 and TRBJ2-5; D is undetermined. In germline, CDR1 is SGHDT, CDR2 YYEEEE. V lost 2 bases and J 5 bases, leaving 10 bases between the germline ends. The CDR3 runs to 13 residues. CDR3 sequence (DNA): TGTGCCAGCAGCTTCAGGCCCCGGGAGACCCAGTACTTC. Amino acid sequence: CASSFRPRETQYF.

The chain carries TRBV14 and TRBJ2-2; D is uncertain. Trimming pared 2 bases from V and 6 bases from J, leaving 7 bases between. The length of the CDR3 is 13 residues. Per the germline V gene, CDR1 is SGHDN and CDR2 is FVKESK. In DNA form, the CDR3 reads TGTGCCAGCAGCCAAACTACGGCCGGGGAGCTGTTTTTT. Its protein product is CASSQTTAGELFF. Supplemented by reference TRBV14 and TRBJ2-2, the full variable domain reads EAGVTQFPSHSVIEKGQTVTLRCDPISGHDNLYWYRRVMGKEIKFLLHFVKESKQDESGMPNNRFLAERTGGTYSTLKVQPAELEDSGVYFCASSQTTAGELFFGEGSRLTVL.

The genes are TRBV28 and TRBJ1-6, with D possibly being TRBD1 (5 bases). Germline V gene lookup returns CDR1 MDHEN and CDR2 SYDVKM. This CDR3 spans 15 amino acids. Trimming took off 3 bases at V and 11 bases at J, with 17 bases between the two ends. CDR3 residues: CASSLGGALETPLHF. The CDR3 nucleotides read TGTGCCAGCAGTTTGGGTGGGGCCCTGGAGACACCCCTCCACTTT. Complete variable domain (other parts from reference TRBV28 and TRBJ1-6): DVKVTQSSRYLVKRTGEKVFLECVQDMDHENMFWYRQDPGLGLRLIYFSYDVKMKEKGDIPEGYSVSREKKERFSLILESASTNQTSMYLCASSLGGALETPLHFGNGTRLTVT.

On this clone: Other DNA sequences of this sample code for an identical CDR3. J is TRBJ2-3 and V is TRBV5-1, with 8 positions matching TRBD2. CDR3 length: 14 residues. With 5 bases clipped from V and 2 bases from J, the junction kept 4 bases outside the gene matches. The V gene's germline CDR1 is SGHRS and CDR2 YFSETQ. CDR3 in DNA: TGCGCCAGCAGGCGGGGGGCCCCCACAGATACGCAGTATTTT. It encodes CASRRGAPTDTQYF.

The chain has TRBV7-9 and TRBJ2-7, with 10 bases identical to TRBD2. Germline assignment: CDR1 SEHNR and CDR2 FQNEAQ (reference sequence). The CDR3 runs to 15 residues. The V gene end was trimmed by 2 bases and the J gene end by 2 bases; junction bases not matched to a gene: 3. This CDR3 reads CASSLSSGRAYEQYF. The CDR3 nucleotides are TGTGCCAGCAGCTTATCAAGCGGGAGGGCCTACGAGCAGTACTTC.

This rearrangement joins TRBV27 to TRBJ1-1, with D tentatively TRBD1 (5 bases). The CDR3 sequence is 20 residues long. V shed 6 bases and J shed 3 bases, with 32 bases lying between them. Per the germline V gene, CDR1 is MNHEY and CDR2 is SMNVEV (reference sequence). The CDR3 bases are TGTGCCAGCAGCGGAATCCGTAAACTTAGACAGACGGATAAAGACACTGAAGCTTTCTTT. It is translated as CASSGIRKLRQTDKDTEAFF.

This chain links TRBV29-1 with TRBJ2-6; D remains ambiguous. V dropped 6 bases and J dropped 0 bases, with 9 bases sitting between them. This CDR3 comprises 14 residues. CDR1 is SQVTM, CDR2 ANQGSEA, per germline. Here the CDR3 reads CSVRLNSGANVLTF. The CDR3 DNA sequence: TGCAGCGTGCGACTGAACTCTGGGGCCAACGTCCTGACTTTC. Full variable domain (missing parts from reference TRBV29-1 and TRBJ2-6): SAVISQKPSRDICQRGTSLTIQCQVDSQVTMMFWYRQQPGQSLTLIATANQGSEATYESGFVIDKFPISRPNLTFSTLTVSNMSPEDSSIYLCSVRLNSGANVLTFGAGSRLTVL.

The chain carries TRBV5-1 and TRBJ2-7, with D uncertain. The CDR3 is made up of 13 amino acids. Between the trimmed V and J ends, which lost 0 bases and 3 bases, there was a span of 7 bases. Germline CDR1 and CDR2: SGHRS and YFSETQ. CDR3 region: CASSLGSGYEQYF. In DNA form, the CDR3 reads TGCGCCAGCAGCTTGGGGTCGGGCTACGAGCAGTACTTC.

V usage is TRBV7-2 and J usage is TRBJ2-1, with 11 bases fitting TRBD2. Losses at the gene ends were 3 bases for V and 9 bases for J; bases not matched to a gene: 4. The CDR3 consists of 14 residues. Germline lookup yields CDR1 SGHTA and CDR2 FQGNSA. CDR3 coding DNA: TGTGCCAGCAGCTTCACTAGCGGGGGATTTGAGCAGTTCTTC. It encodes CASSFTSGGFEQFF.

This clone was seen a handful of times. The rearrangement links TRBV6-1 to TRBJ1-1, with D uncertain. V lost 7 bases and J lost 3, with 9 bases in between. Germline V CDR1 and CDR2: MNHNS, SASEGT. The CDR3 spans 12 residues. CDR3 loop: CASTRVYTEAFF. CDR3 coding DNA: TGTGCCAGCACCCGGGTGTACACTGAAGCTTTCTTT.

This chain connects TRBV5-1 to TRBJ2-5; a weak D match, TRBD2 (5 bases). V shed 4 bases and J shed 2 bases, with 6 bases lying between them. The CDR3 covers 12 residues. Germline lookup yields CDR1 SGHRS and CDR2 YFSETQ. The CDR3 spells CASSREQETQYF. CDR3 DNA sequence: TGCGCCAGCAGCCGGGAACAAGAGACCCAGTACTTC.

V gene TRBV5-5 combines with J gene TRBJ2-2, with D perhaps TRBD1 (6 bases). The CDR3 loop spans 15 amino acids. CDR1 is SGHKS and CDR2 is YYEKEE in the germline V gene (reference sequence). V lost 6 bases to trimming and J lost 0 bases, with 12 bases between them. CDR3 sequence reads: CASIPWGPNTGELFF. Here the CDR3 DNA reads TGTGCCAGCATCCCCTGGGGGCCGAACACCGGGGAGCTGTTTTTT.

The chain is built from TRBV2 and TRBJ1-5; D gene uncertain. Trimming cost V 6 bases and J 4 bases, with 7 bases left between them. The CDR3 totals 12 residues. Germline loops: CDR1 SNHLY, CDR2 FYNNEI. DNA for the CDR3: TGTGCCAGCAGCAGAAATAATCAGCCCCAGCATTTT. Translating gives CASSRNNQPQHF.

The rearrangement links TRBV19 to TRBJ1-4; D is ambiguous. This CDR3 is 15 amino acids long. Per the germline V gene, CDR1 is LNHDA and CDR2 is SQIVND (reference sequence). V lost 4 bases and J lost 0, with 9 bases in between. CDR3 sequence (DNA): TGTGCCAGTAGTACTCACACAGCAACTAATGAAAAACTGTTTTTT. Translation: CASSTHTATNEKLFF.

This clone was recorded only once. The chain links TRBV6-4 to TRBJ1-4; D possibly corresponds to TRBD1 (6 bases). V lost 0 bases to trimming and J lost 0 bases, with 17 bases between them. The CDR3 consists of 19 residues. Germline-derived CDR1 and CDR2 are MRHNA and SNTAGT. The chain's CDR3 is CASSDSGRGTHATNEKLFF. The CDR3 bases are TGTGCCAGCAGTGACTCAGGCAGGGGTACTCATGCAACTAATGAAAAACTGTTTTTT.

This clone was found a few times. The V and J genes are TRBV19 and TRBJ1-4; D may be TRBD1 (6 bases). From germline, CDR1 is LNHDA and CDR2 SQIVND (reference sequence). This CDR3 region has 13 residues. The V and J ends lost 4 bases and 5 bases respectively, with 8 bases between them. CDR3 sequence (DNA): TGTGCCAGTAGTACAGACAGGAATGAAAAACTGTTTTTT. Its translation is CASSTDRNEKLFF.

The chain recombines TRBV5-4 with TRBJ2-2, with a tentative D call TRBD2 (5 bases). Germline V gives CDR1 SGHNT, CDR2 YYREEE (reference sequence). V was trimmed by 2 bases and J by 6 bases, leaving 11 bases between them. This CDR3 region has 14 residues. The CDR3 DNA sequence: TGTGCCAGCAGCTTACGTCGGGGTTCCGGGGAGCTGTTTTTT. This translates into CASSLRRGSGELFF.

This clone was counted a few times. DNA of the CDR3: TGTGCCAGCAGGACAGGGGACGGAAAACTGTTTTTT. Its protein is CASRTGDGKLFF. The V call is TRBV28, the J call TRBJ1-4; 8 bases are a match to TRBD1. The V segment lost 6 bases and the J segment 10 bases; nucleotides outside the gene matches: 4. CDR1 MDHEN and CDR2 SYDVKM come from the germline V gene. The CDR3 has 12 residues.

As for this clone: Germline is not matched at one junction end, which may reflect a read error. The CDR3 is CASSLRTGSYGYPF. As DNA, the CDR3 is TGTGCCAGCAGTCTCCGGACAGGGAGCTATGGCTACCCCTTC. The rearrangement uses TRBV6-5 and TRBJ1-2; 8 bases fit TRBD1. Germline assignment: CDR1 MNHEY and CDR2 SVGAGI. The CDR3 runs to 14 residues.

The gene calls are TRBV7-9 and TRBJ1-5, with 8 bases fitting TRBD1. V lost 2 bases and J lost 6; bases outside the gene matches: 0. CDR3 length: 13 residues. In germline, CDR1 is SEHNR, CDR2 FQNEAQ (reference sequence). This CDR3 reads CASSLTGGQPQHF. CDR3 DNA sequence: TGTGCCAGCAGCTTAACAGGGGGTCAGCCCCAGCATTTT.

This sequence joins TRBV10-3 and TRBJ2-3, with D uncertain. Deletions cut 4 bases from V and 4 bases from J, with 15 bases between. CDR1 and CDR2 (germline): ENHRY, SYGVKD. The CDR3 has 15 residues. The CDR3 here is CAISVEQTTSDTQYF. In DNA form, the CDR3 reads TGTGCCATCAGTGTTGAGCAGACAACGTCAGATACGCAGTATTTT.

The chain combines TRBV28 with TRBJ1-1; D might be TRBD1 (5 bases). Germline V gene lookup returns CDR1 MDHEN and CDR2 SYDVKM. V was trimmed by 2 bases and J by 3 bases, leaving 19 bases between them. The CDR3 length is 17 residues. The CDR3 nucleotides are TGTGCCAGCAGTTTAAACCGGATGGGGCGGTTGGACACTGAAGCTTTCTTT. Protein sequence: CASSLNRMGRLDTEAFF.

V gene TRBV11-2 combines with J gene TRBJ2-1; 7 nucleotides align to TRBD2. CDR3 length: 15 amino acids. Trimming cost V 2 bases and J 0 bases; bases outside gene matches: 1. Germline V gives CDR1 SGHAT, CDR2 FQNNGV. CDR3 sequence reads: CASSLSGTSYNEQFF. CDR3 bases: TGTGCCAGCAGCTTAAGCGGGACCTCCTACAATGAGCAGTTCTTC.